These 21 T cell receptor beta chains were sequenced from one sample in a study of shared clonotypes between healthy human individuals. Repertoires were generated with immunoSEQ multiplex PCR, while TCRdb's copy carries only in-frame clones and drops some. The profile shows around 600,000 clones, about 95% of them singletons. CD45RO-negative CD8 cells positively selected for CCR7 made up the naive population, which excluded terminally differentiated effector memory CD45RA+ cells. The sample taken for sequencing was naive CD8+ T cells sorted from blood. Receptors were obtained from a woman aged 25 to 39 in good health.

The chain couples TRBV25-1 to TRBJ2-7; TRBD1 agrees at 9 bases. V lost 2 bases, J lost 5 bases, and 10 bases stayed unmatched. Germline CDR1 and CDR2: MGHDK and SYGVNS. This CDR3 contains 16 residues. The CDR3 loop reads CASSEPGTGLFDEQYF. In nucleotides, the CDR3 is TGTGCCAGCAGTGAACCCGGGACAGGGTTGTTTGACGAGCAGTACTTC.

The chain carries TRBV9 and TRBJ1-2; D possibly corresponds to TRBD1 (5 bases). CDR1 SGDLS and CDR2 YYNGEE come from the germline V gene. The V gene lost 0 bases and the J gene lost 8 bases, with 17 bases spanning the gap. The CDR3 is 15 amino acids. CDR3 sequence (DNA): TGTGCCAGCAGCGTAGGCAGGGAACCTAAGAGGGGCTACACCTTC. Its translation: CASSVGREPKRGYTF.

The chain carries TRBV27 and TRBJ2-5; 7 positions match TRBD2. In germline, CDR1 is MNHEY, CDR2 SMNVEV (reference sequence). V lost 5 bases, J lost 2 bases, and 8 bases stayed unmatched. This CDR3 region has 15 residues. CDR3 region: CASSQTSAYQETQYF. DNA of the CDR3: TGTGCCAGCAGTCAAACTAGCGCCTATCAAGAGACCCAGTACTTC.

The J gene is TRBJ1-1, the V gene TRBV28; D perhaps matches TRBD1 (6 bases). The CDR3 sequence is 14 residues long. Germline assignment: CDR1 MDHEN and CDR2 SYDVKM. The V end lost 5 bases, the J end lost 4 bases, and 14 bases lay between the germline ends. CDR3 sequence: CASSPAGVGTEAFF. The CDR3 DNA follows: TGTGCCAGCAGTCCTGCAGGGGTAGGCACTGAAGCTTTCTTT. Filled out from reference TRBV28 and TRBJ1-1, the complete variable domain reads DVKVTQSSRYLVKRTGEKVFLECVQDMDHENMFWYRQDPGLGLRLIYFSYDVKMKEKGDIPEGYSVSREKKERFSLILESASTNQTSMYLCASSPAGVGTEAFFGQGTRLTVV.

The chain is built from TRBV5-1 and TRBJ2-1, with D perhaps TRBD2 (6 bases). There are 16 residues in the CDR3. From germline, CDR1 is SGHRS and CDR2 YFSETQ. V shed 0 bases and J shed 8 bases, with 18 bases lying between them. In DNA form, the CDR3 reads TGCGCCAGCAGCTTGGGAACTAGCCGGGGATGGGATGAGCAGTTCTTC. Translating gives CASSLGTSRGWDEQFF.

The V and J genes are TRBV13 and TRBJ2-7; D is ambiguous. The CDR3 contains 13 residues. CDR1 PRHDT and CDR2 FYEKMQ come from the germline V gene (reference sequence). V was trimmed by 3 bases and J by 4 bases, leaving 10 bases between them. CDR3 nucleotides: TGTGCCAGCAGCTTCGGACGGCAGTACGAGCAGTACTTC. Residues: CASSFGRQYEQYF.

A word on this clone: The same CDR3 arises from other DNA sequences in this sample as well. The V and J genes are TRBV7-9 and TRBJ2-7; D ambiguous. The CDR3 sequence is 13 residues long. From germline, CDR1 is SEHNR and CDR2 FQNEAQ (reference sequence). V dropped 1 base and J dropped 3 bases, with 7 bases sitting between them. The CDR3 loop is CASSLVTGYEQYF. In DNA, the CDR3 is TGTGCCAGCAGCTTAGTTACGGGCTACGAGCAGTACTTC.

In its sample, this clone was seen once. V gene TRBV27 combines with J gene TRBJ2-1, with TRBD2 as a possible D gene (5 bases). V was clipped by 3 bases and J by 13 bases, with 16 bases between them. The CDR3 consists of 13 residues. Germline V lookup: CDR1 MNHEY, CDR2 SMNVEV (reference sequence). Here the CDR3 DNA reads TGTGCCAGCAGTTTGGAAAATCCTAGCCCCCAGTTCTTC. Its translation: CASSLENPSPQFF.

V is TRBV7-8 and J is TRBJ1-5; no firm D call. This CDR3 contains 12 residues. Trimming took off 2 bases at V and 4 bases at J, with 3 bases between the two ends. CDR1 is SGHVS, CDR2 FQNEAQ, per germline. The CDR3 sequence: CASSLYNQPQHF. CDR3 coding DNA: TGTGCCAGCAGCTTATATAATCAGCCCCAGCATTTT.

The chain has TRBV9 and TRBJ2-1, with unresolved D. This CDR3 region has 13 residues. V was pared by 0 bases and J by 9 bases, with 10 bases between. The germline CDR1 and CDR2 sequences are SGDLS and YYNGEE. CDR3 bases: TGTGCCAGCAGCGTAGGTGGCAGGACTGAGCAGTTCTTC. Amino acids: CASSVGGRTEQFF.

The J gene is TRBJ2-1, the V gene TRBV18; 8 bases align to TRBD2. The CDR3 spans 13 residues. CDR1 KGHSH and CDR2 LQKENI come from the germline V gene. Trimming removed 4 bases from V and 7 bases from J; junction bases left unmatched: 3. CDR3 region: CASSRSGSNEQFF. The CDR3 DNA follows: TGTGCCAGCTCACGGAGCGGGAGTAATGAGCAGTTCTTC.

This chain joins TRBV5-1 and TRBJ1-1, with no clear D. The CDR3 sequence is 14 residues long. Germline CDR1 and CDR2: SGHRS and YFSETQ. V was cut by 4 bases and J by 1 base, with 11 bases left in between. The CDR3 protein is CASSTGPGNTEAFF. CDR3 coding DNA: TGCGCCAGCAGCACCGGGCCGGGGAACACTGAAGCTTTCTTT.

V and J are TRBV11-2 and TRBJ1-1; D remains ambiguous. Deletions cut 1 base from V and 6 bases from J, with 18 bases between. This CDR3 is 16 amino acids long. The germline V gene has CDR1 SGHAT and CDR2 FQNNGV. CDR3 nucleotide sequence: TGTGCCAGCAGCTTAGCGGGTAGGGTCCGGTTCCCTGAAGCTTTCTTT. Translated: CASSLAGRVRFPEAFF. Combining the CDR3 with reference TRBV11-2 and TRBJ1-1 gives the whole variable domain EAGVAQSPRYKIIEKRQSVAFWCNPISGHATLYWYQQILGQGPKLLIQFQNNGVVDDSQLPKDRFSAERLKGVDSTLKIQPAKLEDSAVYLCASSLAGRVRFPEAFFGQGTRLTVV.

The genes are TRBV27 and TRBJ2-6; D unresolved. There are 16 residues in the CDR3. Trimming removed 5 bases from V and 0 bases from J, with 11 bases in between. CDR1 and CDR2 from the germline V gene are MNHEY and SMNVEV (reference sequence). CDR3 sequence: CASSAYPSSGANVLTF. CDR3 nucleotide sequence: TGTGCCAGCAGTGCATACCCCAGCTCTGGGGCCAACGTCCTGACTTTC.

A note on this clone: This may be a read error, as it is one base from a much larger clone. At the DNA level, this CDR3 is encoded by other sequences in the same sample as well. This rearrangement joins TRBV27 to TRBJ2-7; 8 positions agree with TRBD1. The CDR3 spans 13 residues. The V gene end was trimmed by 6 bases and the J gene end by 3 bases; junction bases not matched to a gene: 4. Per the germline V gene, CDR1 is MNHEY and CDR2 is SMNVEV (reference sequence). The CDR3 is CASRPGTGYEQYF. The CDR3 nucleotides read TGTGCCAGCAGGCCCGGGACAGGCTACGAGCAGTACTTC.

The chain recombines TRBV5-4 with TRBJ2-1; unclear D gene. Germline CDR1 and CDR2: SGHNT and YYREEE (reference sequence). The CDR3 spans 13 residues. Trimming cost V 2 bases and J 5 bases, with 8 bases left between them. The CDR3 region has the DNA TGTGCCAGCAGCTTTAGGGCTGACAATGAGCAGTTCTTC. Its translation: CASSFRADNEQFF. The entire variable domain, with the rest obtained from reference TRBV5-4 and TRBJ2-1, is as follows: ETGVTQSPTHLIKTRGQQVTLRCSSQSGHNTVSWYQQALGQGPQFIFQYYREEENGRGNFPPRFSGLQFPNYSSELNVNALELDDSALYLCASSFRADNEQFFGPGTRLTVL.

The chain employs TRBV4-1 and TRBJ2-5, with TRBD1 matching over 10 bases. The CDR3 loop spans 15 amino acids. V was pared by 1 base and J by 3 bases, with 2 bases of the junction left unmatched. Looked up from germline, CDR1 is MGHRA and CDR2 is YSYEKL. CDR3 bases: TGCGCCAGCAGCCAAGTCGGGACAGGGGAAGAGACCCAGTACTTC. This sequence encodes CASSQVGTGEETQYF.

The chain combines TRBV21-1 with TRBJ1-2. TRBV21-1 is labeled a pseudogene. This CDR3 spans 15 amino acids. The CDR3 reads CASSKEPGQEGPYTF. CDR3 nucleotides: TGTGCCAGCAGCAAGGAACCAGGGCAAGAGGGTCCCTACACCTTC.

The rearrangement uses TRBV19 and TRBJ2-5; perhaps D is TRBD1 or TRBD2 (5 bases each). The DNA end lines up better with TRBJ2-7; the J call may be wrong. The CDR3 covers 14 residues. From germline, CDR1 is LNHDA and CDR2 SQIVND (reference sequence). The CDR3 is CASKGRRETYEQYF. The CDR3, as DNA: TGTGCCAGTAAGGGGCGCAGGGAGACTTACGAGCAGTACTTC.

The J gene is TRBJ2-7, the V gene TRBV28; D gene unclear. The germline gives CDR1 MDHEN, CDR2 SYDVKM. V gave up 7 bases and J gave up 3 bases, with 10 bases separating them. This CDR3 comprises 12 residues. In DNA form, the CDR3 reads TGTGCCAGCATTGCACACGACTACGAGCAGTACTTC. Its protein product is CASIAHDYEQYF.

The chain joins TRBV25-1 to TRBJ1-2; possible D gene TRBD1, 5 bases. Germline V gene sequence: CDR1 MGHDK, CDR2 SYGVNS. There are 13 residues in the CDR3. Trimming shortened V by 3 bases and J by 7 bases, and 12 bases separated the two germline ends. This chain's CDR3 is CASSDMAGPGYTF. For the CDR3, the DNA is TGTGCCAGCAGTGATATGGCAGGGCCTGGCTACACCTTC.